This TCR beta chain was obtained from a study of OX40 agonist ivuxolimab in advanced cancers. The method was immunoSEQ multiplex PCR; TCRdb's version includes in-frame clones alone and lacks a portion of them. The sample includes 55,000 to 70,000 clones, more than 70% of them seen just once. The CDR3 runs to 13 residues. The V and J ends lost 4 bases and 11 bases respectively, with 13 bases between them. CDR1 SGDLS and CDR2 YYNGEE come from the germline V gene. This chain uses TRBV9 with TRBJ1-6; no firm D call. The sample here was CD4+ or CD8+ T cells sorted from blood, taken in a trial of the OX40 agonist ivuxolimab. This TCR derives from an adult with an advanced solid tumor such as melanoma, head and neck, liver or kidney cancer. The CDR3 is CASSPRRETPLHF. CDR3 in DNA: TGTGCCAGCAGCCCCCGAAGGGAAACACCCCTCCACTTT.